The present T cell receptor beta chain was sequenced within a study of blood T cell repertoires in COVID-19. Study-wide background: The samples span acute and convalescent COVID-19 from the United States, Italy and Spain. Sample material is recorded as cDNA or gDNA derived from T cells, B-cell-depleted T cells, or PBMCs.

Per the authors' pipeline: Researchers report that nucleated cell counts were estimated from reference gene primer amplification. Method: immunoSEQ multiplex PCR; TCRdb's copy keeps in-frame clones and lacks some. V and J calls and clone size are copied from that table; D and trimming were computed from the DNA. The sample records 350,000 to 400,000 clones, roughly 89% being singletons. Germline loops: CDR1 MNHEY, CDR2 SMNVEV (reference sequence). Trimming took 9 bases from V and 0 from J; bases not matched to a gene: 1. This CDR3 is 13 amino acids long. Source material: peripheral blood. The chain uses TRBV27 and TRBJ2-4; 8 positions match TRBD2. The TCR comes from a man between 18 and 35 years old with active or convalescent COVID-19. Written as DNA, the CDR3 is TGTGCCAGTCGGGAGGGAGCCAAAAACATTCAGTACTTC. It codes for CASREGAKNIQYF.